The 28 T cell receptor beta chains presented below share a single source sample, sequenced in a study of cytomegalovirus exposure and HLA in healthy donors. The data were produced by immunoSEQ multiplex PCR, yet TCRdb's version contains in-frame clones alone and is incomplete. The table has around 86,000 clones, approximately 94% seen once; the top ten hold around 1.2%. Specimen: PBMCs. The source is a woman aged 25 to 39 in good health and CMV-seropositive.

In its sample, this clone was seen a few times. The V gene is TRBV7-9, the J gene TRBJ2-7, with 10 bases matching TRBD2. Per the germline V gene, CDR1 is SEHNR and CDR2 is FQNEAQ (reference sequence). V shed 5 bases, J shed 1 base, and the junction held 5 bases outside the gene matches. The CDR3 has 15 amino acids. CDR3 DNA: TGTGCCAGCAGCCCGTGGACTAGCGGATCCTACGAGCAGTACTTC. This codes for CASSPWTSGSYEQYF.

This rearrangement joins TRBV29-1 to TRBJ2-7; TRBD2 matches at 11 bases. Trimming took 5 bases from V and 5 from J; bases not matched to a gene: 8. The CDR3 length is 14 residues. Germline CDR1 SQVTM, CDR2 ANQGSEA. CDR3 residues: CSVIDSGRADEQYF. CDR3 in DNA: TGCAGCGTTATAGATAGCGGGAGGGCCGACGAGCAGTACTTC.

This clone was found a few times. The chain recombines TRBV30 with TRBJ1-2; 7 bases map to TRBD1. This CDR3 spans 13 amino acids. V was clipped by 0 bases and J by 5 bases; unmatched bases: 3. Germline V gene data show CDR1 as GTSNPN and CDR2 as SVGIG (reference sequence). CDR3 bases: TGTGCCTGGAGTGTAGGGGGCGGATATGGCTACACCTTC. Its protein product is CAWSVGGGYGYTF.

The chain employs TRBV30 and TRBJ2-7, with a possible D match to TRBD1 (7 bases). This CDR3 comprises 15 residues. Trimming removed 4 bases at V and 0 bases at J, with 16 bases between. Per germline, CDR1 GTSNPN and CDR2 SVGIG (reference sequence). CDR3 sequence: CAWKKQGGFSYEQYF. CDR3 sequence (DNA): TGTGCCTGGAAAAAGCAGGGGGGTTTCTCCTACGAGCAGTACTTC.

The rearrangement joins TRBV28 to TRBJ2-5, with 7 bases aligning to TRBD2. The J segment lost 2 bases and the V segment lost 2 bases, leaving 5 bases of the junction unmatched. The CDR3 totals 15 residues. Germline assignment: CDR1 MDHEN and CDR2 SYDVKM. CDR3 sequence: CASSLGGEGQETQYF. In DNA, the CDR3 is TGTGCCAGCAGTTTAGGCGGGGAGGGGCAAGAGACCCAGTACTTC.

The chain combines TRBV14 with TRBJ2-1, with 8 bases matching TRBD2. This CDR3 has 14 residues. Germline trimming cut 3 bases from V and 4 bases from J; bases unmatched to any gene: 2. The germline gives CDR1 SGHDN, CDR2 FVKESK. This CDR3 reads CASSQTSVYNEQFF. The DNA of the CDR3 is TGTGCCAGCAGCCAGACTAGCGTTTACAATGAGCAGTTCTTC.

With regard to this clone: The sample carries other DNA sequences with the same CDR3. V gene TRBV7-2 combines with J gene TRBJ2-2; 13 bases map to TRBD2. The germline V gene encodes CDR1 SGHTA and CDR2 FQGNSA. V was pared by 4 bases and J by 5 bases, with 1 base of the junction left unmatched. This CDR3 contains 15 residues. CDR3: CASSSGLAGTGELFF. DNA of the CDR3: TGTGCCAGCAGCTCGGGACTAGCGGGGACCGGGGAGCTGTTTTTT.

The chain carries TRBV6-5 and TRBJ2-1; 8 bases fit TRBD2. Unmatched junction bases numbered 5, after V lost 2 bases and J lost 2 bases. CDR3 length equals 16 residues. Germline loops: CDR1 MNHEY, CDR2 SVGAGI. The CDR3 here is CASSYTGGGTYNEQFF. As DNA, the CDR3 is TGTGCCAGCAGTTACACGGGGGGGGGAACCTACAATGAGCAGTTCTTC.

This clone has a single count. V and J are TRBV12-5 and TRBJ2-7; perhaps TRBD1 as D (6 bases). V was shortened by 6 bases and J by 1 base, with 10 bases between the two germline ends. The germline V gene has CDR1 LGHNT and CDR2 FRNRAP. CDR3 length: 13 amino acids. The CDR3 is CASGQGPSYEQYF. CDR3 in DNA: TGTGCTAGTGGACAGGGACCGTCCTACGAGCAGTACTTC.

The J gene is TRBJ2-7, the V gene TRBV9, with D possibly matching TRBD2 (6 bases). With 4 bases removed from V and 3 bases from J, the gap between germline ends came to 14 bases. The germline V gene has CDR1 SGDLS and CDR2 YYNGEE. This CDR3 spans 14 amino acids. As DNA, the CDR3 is TGTGCCAGCAGCCCCGGGACTGGGGACTACGAGCAGTACTTC. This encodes CASSPGTGDYEQYF.

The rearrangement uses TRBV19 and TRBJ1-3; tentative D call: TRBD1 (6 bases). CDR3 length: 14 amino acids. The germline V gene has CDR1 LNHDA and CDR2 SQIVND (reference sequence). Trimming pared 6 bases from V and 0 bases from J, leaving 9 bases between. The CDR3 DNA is TGTGCCAGTAGCCGGACAGCCTCTGGAAACACCATATATTTT. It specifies CASSRTASGNTIYF. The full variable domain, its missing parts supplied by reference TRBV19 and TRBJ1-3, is DGGITQSPKYLFRKEGQNVTLSCEQNLNHDAMYWYRQDPGQGLRLIYYSQIVNDFQKGDIAEGYSVSREKKESFPLTVTSAQKNPTAFYLCASSRTASGNTIYFGEGSWLTVV.

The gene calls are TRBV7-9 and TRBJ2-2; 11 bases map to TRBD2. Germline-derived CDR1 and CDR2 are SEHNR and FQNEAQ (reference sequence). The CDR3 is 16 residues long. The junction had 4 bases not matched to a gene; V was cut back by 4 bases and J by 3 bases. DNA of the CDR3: TGTGCCAGCAGCTATAGCGGGAGGGCCTACACCGGGGAGCTGTTTTTT. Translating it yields CASSYSGRAYTGELFF.

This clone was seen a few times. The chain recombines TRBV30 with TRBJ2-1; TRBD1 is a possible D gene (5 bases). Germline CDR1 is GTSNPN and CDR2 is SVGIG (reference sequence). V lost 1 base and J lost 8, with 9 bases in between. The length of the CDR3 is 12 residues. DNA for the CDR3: TGTGCCTGGAGTGGGGGCCTAGATGAGCAGTTCTTC. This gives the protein CAWSGGLDEQFF.

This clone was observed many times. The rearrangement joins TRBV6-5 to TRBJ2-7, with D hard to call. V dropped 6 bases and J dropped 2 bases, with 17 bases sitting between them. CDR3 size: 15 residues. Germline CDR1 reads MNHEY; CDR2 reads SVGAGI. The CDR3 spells CASSLGAVKTYEQYF. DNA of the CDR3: TGTGCCAGCAGCCTGGGCGCAGTGAAGACCTACGAGCAGTACTTC.

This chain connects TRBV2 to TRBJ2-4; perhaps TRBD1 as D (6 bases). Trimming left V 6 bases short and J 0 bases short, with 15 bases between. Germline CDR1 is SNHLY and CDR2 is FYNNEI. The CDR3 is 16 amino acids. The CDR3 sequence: CASSQAGDLAKNIQYF. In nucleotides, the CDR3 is TGTGCCAGCAGCCAGGCAGGGGATCTAGCCAAAAACATTCAGTACTTC.

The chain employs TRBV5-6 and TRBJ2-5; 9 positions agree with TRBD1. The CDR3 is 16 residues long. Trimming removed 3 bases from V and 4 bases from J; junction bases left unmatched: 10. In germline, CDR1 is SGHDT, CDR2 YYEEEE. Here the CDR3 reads CASSWGTQGARETQYF. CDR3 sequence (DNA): TGTGCCAGCAGCTGGGGGACACAGGGGGCGAGAGAGACCCAGTACTTC.

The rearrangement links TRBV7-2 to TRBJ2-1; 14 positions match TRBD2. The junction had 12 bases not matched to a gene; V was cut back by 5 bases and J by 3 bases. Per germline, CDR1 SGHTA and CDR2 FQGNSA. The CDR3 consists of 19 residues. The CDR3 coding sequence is TGTGCCAGCAGCCCGCGGGGACTAGCGGGAGAGGCGGGCTACAATGAGCAGTTCTTC. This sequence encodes CASSPRGLAGEAGYNEQFF.

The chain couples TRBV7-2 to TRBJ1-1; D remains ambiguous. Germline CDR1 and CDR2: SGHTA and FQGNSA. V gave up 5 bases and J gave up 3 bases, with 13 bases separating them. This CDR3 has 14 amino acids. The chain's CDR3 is CASSKSHGDTEAFF. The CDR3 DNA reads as TGTGCCAGCAGCAAATCACACGGGGACACTGAAGCTTTCTTT.

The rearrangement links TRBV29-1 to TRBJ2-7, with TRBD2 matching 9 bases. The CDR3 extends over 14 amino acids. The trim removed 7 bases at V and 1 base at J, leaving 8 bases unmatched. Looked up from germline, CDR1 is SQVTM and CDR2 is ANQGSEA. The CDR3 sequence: CSAQTSGASYEQYF. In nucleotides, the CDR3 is TGCAGCGCCCAGACTAGCGGAGCGTCCTACGAGCAGTACTTC.

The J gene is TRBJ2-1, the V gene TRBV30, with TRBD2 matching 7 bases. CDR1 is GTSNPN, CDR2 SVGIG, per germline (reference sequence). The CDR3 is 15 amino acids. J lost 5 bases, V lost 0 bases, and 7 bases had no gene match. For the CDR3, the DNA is TGTGCCTGGAGTGTATTGGGGAGGGGCGACAATGAGCAGTTCTTC. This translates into CAWSVLGRGDNEQFF.

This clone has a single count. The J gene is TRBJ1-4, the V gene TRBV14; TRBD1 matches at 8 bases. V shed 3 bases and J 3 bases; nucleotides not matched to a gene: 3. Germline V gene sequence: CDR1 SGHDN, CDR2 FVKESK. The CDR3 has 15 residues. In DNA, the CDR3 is TGTGCCAGCAGCCAGATGGGACAGGCTAATGAAAAACTGTTTTTT. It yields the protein CASSQMGQANEKLFF.

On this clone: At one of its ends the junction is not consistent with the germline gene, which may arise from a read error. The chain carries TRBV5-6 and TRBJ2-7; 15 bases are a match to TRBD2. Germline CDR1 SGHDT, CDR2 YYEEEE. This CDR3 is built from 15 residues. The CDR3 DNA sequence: TGTGCCAGCAGCCTAGGACTAGCGGGAGGGAGTTTGACGAACTTC. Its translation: CASSLGLAGGSLTNF.

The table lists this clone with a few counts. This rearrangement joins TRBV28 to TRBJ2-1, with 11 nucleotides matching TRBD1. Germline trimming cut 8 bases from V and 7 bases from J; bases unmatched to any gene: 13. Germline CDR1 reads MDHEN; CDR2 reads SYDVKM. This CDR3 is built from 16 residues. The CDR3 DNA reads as TGTGCCAGCGGCCTCGCAGGACAGGGGGCAGGTAATGAGCAGTTCTTC. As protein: CASGLAGQGAGNEQFF. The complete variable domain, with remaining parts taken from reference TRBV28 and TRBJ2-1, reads DVKVTQSSRYLVKRTGEKVFLECVQDMDHENMFWYRQDPGLGLRLIYFSYDVKMKEKGDIPEGYSVSREKKERFSLILESASTNQTSMYLCASGLAGQGAGNEQFFGPGTRLTVL.

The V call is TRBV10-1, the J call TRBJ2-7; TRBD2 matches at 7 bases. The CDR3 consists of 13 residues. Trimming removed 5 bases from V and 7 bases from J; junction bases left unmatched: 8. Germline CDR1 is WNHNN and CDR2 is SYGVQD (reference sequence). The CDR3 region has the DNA TGCGCCAGCAGTTTAAGGCGGGAGAGTGAGCAGTACTTC. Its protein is CASSLRRESEQYF.

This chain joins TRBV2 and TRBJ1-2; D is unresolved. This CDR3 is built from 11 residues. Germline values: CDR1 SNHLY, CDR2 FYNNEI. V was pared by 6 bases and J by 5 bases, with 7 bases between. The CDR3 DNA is TGTGCCAGCAGGGCGGGTTATGGCTACACCTTC. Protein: CASRAGYGYTF.

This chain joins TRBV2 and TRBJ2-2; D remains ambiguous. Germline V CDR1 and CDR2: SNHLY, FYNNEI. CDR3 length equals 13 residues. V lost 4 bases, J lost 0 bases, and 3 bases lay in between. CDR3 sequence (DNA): TGTGCCAGCAGTGCCGCGAACACCGGGGAGCTGTTTTTT. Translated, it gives CASSAANTGELFF.

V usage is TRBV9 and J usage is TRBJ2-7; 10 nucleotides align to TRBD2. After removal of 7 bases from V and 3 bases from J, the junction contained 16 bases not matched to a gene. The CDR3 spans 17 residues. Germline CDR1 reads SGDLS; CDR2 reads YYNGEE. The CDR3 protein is CASAPYSTSGVLYEQYF. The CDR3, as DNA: TGTGCCAGCGCCCCATATAGTACTAGCGGGGTACTCTACGAGCAGTACTTC.

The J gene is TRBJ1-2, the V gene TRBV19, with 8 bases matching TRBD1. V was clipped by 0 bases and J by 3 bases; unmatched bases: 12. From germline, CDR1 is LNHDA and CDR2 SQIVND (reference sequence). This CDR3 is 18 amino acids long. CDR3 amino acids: CASSIEGDPTGVHYGYTF. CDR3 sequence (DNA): TGTGCCAGTAGTATAGAGGGCGATCCGACAGGGGTTCACTATGGCTACACCTTC.